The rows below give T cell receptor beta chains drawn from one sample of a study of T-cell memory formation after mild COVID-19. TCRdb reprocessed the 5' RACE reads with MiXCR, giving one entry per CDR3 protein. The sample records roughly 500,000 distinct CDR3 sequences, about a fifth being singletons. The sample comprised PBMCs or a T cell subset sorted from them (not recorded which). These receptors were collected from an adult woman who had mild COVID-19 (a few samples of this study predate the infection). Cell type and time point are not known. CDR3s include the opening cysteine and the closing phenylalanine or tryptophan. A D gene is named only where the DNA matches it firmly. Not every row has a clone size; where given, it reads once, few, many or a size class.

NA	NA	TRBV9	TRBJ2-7	TGTGCCAGCAGCGTAGCGGCTAGCGTTAGCTACGAGCAGTACTTC	CASSVAASVSYEQYF
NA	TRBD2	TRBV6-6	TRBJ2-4	TGTGCCAGCAGTTACGGGCTAGCGGGGGGGTTAGCCAAAAACATTCAGTACTTC	CASSYGLAGGLAKNIQYF
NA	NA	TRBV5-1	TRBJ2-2	TGCGCCAGCAGCTCCAGGGGTACCACCGGGGAGCTGTTTTTT	CASSSRGTTGELFF
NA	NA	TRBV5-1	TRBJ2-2	TGCGCCAGCAGCTTGGTTTCGGGGGTAAACACCGGGGAGCTGTTTTTT	CASSLVSGVNTGELFF
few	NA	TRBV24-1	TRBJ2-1	TGTGCCACCAGTGATTTTCGGCTCTTAAATGAGCAGTTCTTC	CATSDFRLLNEQFF
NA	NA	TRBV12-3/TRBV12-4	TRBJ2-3	TGTGCCAGCAGAGAACGCGCCCCCACAGATACGCAGTATTTT	CASRERAPTDTQYF
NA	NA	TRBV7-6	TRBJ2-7	TGTGCCAGCAGCTTAGGGCGGGACGCCTACGAGCAGTACTTC	CASSLGRDAYEQYF
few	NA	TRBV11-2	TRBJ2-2	TGTGCCAGCAGCTTAGTAGTCCAGCGGCGTGGCTACACCGGGGAGCTGTTTTTT	CASSLVVQRRGYTGELFF
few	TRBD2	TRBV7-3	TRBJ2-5	TGTGCCAGCAGCCCCCGGACTAGCAGAATCGAGACCCAGTACTTC	CASSPRTSRIETQYF
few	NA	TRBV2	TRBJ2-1	TGTGCCTCAAATACGGACATTTTCGGGAACCATGAGCAGTTCTTC	CASNTDIFGNHEQFF
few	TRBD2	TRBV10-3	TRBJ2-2	TGTGCCGTCGGGACTAGCGGGAGTTTTACCGGGGAGCTGTTTTTT	CAVGTSGSFTGELFF
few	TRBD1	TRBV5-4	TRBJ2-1	TGTGCCAGCAGCTCCCCAAAGCACGACAGGGGTGAGCAGTTCTTC	CASSSPKHDRGEQFF
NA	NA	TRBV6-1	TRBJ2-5	TGTGCCAGCAGTGAAGCCACAGGGAGACAAGAGACCCAGTACTTC	CASSEATGRQETQYF
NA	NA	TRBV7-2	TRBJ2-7	TGTGCCAGCAGACCTAAGGTGGGAGAGCAGTACTTC	CASRPKVGEQYF
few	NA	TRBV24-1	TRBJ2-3	TGTGCCACCAGTGATTTGCCACACTCAGCACGGCCCACAGATACGCAGTATTTT	CATSDLPHSARPTDTQYF
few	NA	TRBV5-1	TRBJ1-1	TGCGCCAGCAGGGACGTCGAAGTCATGAACACTGAAGCTTTCTTT	CASRDVEVMNTEAFF
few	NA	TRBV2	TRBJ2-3	TGTGCCAGCAGGGTTGCGCCAGGGGAAGCAGATACGCAGTATTTT	CASRVAPGEADTQYF
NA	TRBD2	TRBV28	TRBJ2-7	TGTGCCAGCAGTCCAAGGACTAGCGGCTACGAGCAGTACTTC	CASSPRTSGYEQYF
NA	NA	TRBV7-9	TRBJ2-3	TGTGCCAGCAGCTTAGCGCAATGGGATACGCAGTATTTT	CASSLAQWDTQYF
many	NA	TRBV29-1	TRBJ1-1	TGCGTTGCCCACCGGGGCCGGTACACTGAAGCTTTCTTT	CVAHRGRYTEAFF
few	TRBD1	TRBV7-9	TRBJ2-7	TGTGCCAGCAGCTCTAGGGACAGTTTATCCTACGAGCAGTACTTC	CASSSRDSLSYEQYF
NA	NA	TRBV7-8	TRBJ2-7	TGTGCCAGCAGCTTCCTTGGTAGCCGAAGTAACGAGCAGTACTTC	CASSFLGSRSNEQYF
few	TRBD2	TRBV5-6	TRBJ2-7	TGTGCCAGCAGCGAACGGCTAGCGGGAACCTACGAGCAGTACTTC	CASSERLAGTYEQYF
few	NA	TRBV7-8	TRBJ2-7	TGTGCCAGCAGCTTCGTCGCACTCGTCTCCTACGAGCAGTACTTC	CASSFVALVSYEQYF
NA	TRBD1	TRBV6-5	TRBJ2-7	TGTGCCAGCAGTTACTCGGGAACAGGGGGCGGTTTTTACGAGCAGTACTTC	CASSYSGTGGGFYEQYF
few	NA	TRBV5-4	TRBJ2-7	TGTGCCAGCAGCTACCAGACACCCTCCTACGAGCAGTACTTC	CASSYQTPSYEQYF
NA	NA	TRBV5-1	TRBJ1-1	TGCGCCAGCAGCCCCCAATCGTGGACTGAAGCTTTCTTT	CASSPQSWTEAFF
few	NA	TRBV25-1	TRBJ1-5	TGTGCCAGCAGTGATGGTGGAGCCAGCAATCAGCCCCAGCATTTT	CASSDGGASNQPQHF
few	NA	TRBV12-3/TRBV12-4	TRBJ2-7	TGTGCCAGCAGACTCCAGGTTGCCTACGAGCAGTACTTC	CASRLQVAYEQYF
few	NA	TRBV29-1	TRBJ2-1	TGCAGCGTTGAACCCGTCCCCAATGAGCAGTTCTTC	CSVEPVPNEQFF
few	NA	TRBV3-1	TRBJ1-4	TGTGCCAGCAGCCAAACGGGGGGCAATGAAAAACTGTTTTTT	CASSQTGGNEKLFF
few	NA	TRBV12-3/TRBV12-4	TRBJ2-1	TGTGCCAGCAGTTTACTGGGTTTGACTCTCTTC	CASSLLGLTLF
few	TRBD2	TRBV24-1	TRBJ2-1	TGTGCCACCAGTGATGTGCTGACTAGCGGTCCCTACAATGAGCAGTTCTTC	CATSDVLTSGPYNEQFF
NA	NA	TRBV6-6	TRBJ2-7	TGTGCCACAGAGGGCACATCGGGCTACGAGCAGTACTTC	CATEGTSGYEQYF
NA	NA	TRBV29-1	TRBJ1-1	TGCAGCGTTGAGTTACAGGGATCCAACACTGAAGCTTTCTTT	CSVELQGSNTEAFF
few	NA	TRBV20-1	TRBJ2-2	TGCAGTGCTAGTTATAGGGGGGGGCACGGGGAGCTGTTTTTT	CSASYRGGHGELFF
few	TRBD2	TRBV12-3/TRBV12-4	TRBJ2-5	TGTGCCAGCACCTCAGACATACTAGCGGACTTTTGGGAGACCCAGTACTTC	CASTSDILADFWETQYF
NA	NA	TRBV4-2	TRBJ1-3	TGTGCCAGCAGCCTTTCGGACGGGCGCTCTGGAAACACCATATATTTT	CASSLSDGRSGNTIYF
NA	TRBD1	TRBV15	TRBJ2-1	TGTGCCACCAGCGTCCGGGACAGGGCGGATAATGAGCAGTTCTTC	CATSVRDRADNEQFF
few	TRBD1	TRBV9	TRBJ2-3	TGTGCCAGCGCACCGGGACAGGGCTTCACAGATACGCAGTATTTT	CASAPGQGFTDTQYF
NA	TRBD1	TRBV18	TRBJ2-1	TGTGCCAGCTCACCTCACGAGACAGGGATGAATGAGCAGTTCTTC	CASSPHETGMNEQFF
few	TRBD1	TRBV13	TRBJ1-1	TGTGCCAGCAGCCGTCCCGGGACAGGGAACGCTGAAGCTTTCTTT	CASSRPGTGNAEAFF
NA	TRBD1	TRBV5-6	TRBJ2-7	TGTGCCAGCAGCTTGGCACAGGGGATTCCCTACGAGCAGTACTTC	CASSLAQGIPYEQYF
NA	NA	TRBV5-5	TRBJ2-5	TGTGCCAGCAGACCCCCACTAGATTTGCCGACCCAGTACTTC	CASRPPLDLPTQYF
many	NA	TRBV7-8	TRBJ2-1	TGTGCCAGCAGCTTAGCGGGGGGACACTACAATGAGCAGTTCTTC	CASSLAGGHYNEQFF
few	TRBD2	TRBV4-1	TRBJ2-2	TGCGCCAGCAGCCAAGCCTTAGCGGGAGTTTTCACCGGGGAGCTGTTTTTT	CASSQALAGVFTGELFF